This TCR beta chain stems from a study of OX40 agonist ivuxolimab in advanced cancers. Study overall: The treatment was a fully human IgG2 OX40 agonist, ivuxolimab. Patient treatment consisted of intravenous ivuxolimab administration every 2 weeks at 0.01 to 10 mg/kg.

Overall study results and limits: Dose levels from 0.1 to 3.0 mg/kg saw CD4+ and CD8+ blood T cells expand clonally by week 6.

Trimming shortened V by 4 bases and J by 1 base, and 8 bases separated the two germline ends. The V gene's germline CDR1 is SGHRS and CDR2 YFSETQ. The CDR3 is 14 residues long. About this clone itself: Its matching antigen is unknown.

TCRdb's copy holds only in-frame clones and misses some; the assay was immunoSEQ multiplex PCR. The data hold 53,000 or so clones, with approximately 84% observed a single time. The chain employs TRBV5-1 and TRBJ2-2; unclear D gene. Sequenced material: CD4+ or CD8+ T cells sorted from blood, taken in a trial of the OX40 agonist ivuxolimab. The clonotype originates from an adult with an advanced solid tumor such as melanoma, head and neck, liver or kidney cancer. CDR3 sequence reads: CASSPALNTGELFF. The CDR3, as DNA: TGCGCCAGCAGCCCGGCCCTGAACACCGGGGAGCTGTTTTTT.